The sequence of this T cell receptor beta chain was determined in a study of blood T cell repertoires in COVID-19. Study context: The study drew acute and convalescent COVID-19 samples from the United States, Italy and Spain. In each case, the material was cDNA or gDNA derived from T cells, B-cell-depleted T cells, or PBMCs.

The CDR3 loop spans 15 amino acids. The V and J ends lost 6 bases and 5 bases respectively, with 17 bases between them. Germline V CDR1 and CDR2: KGHDR, SFDVKD. Under the authors' procedure: Amplification of reference gene primers provided the estimated nucleated cell counts. The data were produced by immunoSEQ multiplex PCR, yet TCRdb's version contains in-frame clones alone and is incomplete. Clonal size and the V and J genes are those of that table, whereas D and trimming came from the DNA. Of about 45,000 clones listed, 65% to 85% are singletons. Material: peripheral blood. This TCR derives from a man older than 75 in a cohort sampled during active COVID-19. This chain uses TRBV24-1 with TRBJ2-3; possible D gene TRBD2, 6 bases. CDR3 sequence reads: CATSPRMGRGDTQYF. The CDR3 nucleotides are TGTGCCACCAGTCCGAGAATGGGGCGGGGAGATACGCAGTATTTT.